This TCR beta chain was documented in a study of blood T cells in healthy people across ages. Sample-barcoded 5' priming and a J-beta primer mix drove a second PCR of roughly 6 to 12 cycles. TCRdb re-called the 5' RACE reads through MiXCR, storing one row per CDR3 protein. The sample has over a million distinct CDR3 sequences, 40% to 50% seen once. This clonotype was observed at least ten times. This clonotype originated in a woman younger than 35 in good health. The sample was blood.

The CDR3 here is CASSPTQQSSTDTQYF. CDR3 sequence (DNA): TGTGCCAGCAGCCCGACACAGCAATCTAGCACAGATACGCAGTATTTT. The V gene is TRBV7-9, the J gene TRBJ2-3; no clear D. The CDR3 totals 16 residues. Trimming stripped 5 bases from V and 0 bases from J, with 15 bases between. The germline CDR1 and CDR2 sequences are SEHNR and FQNEAQ (reference sequence).